This TCR beta chain was identified during a study of blood T cell repertoires in COVID-19 (dated by TCRdb to 2019 to 2021). In the study overall: The collaborator samples originated in the United States, Italy and Spain and spanned the acute and convalescent phases of COVID-19. The samples were drawn from the first 160 participants of the ongoing ImmuneRACE study and from 950 to 1,500 subjects provided by 6 global collaborators. The material from the prospective study consisted of cDNA or gDNA derived from T cells, B-cell-depleted T cells, or PBMCs. The repertoires were released in a freely available public database intended as a resource for research on the immune response to SARS-CoV-2. The sample metadata nearly always contained a de-identified subject ID, COVID-19 status, age in years and sex. Subjects who had been exposed to COVID-19, were actively infected with it, or had recovered from it provided the deeply sampled blood TCRbeta repertoires that made up the dataset. HLA class I and class II types, where available, came from metadata supplied by the sample provider rather than from assay-based typing.

TCRbeta CDR3 regions were amplified from genomic DNA using the immunoSEQ Assay, a bias-controlled multiplex PCR. For the original study's pipeline: Within the assay, amplification of reference gene primers was used to estimate how many nucleated cells each sample contained. Sequence reads were collapsed and filtered to measure the absolute abundance of every unique TCRbeta CDR3 rearrangement. Productive Simpson clonality was computed per sample as the square root of Simpson's diversity index over productive rearrangements. TCRdb retrieved this table from immuneACCESS and kept in-frame rearrangements only. Not all clones are present; in checked studies, unresolved V genes account for under half, and no reason is known for the remainder. V, J and clone size are taken as reported in that table, and D and trimming were inferred from the DNA itself. The sample table lists more than 450,000 clones, roughly 90% of them with a count of one. In total, the top ten clones hold under 0.75% of the sample.

As for this clone: Its recognized antigen is unknown. No much larger clone is present one base from it, and per-base qualities are unavailable.

In the prospective study, participants were roughly 18 to 100 years old, resided in approximately 25 geographic areas of the United States, and were enrolled through a virtual design. To assign participants to cohorts, the prospective study relied on clinical history that participants themselves reported in a screening survey and a study questionnaire. Recovered participants in ImmuneRACE Cohort 3 were defined by two consecutive negative NP/OP PCR tests, clearance by a healthcare professional, or resolution of symptoms. Each participant in the prospective study had whole blood, serum and a nasopharyngeal or oropharyngeal swab collected by mobile phlebotomists. Participants in the prospective study had the option to provide additional blood draws and questionnaires over a roughly 2-month period. Prospective study blood samples were shipped either frozen or at room temperature before DNA extraction.

The paper's findings and limits, for the study overall: Clinical and demographic metadata were provided uncurated, with the amount varying by source and participant.

From the cysteine up to the phenylalanine, the CDR3 has a length of 17 residues. Just CDR3 DNA is preserved here, 51 bases in frame from base 1. V is clipped by 1 base and J by 3 bases, and the sequence between their germline boundaries is 18 bases long. CDR1 and CDR2 were assigned from the germline V gene (reference sequence) as LNHDA and SQIVND. The TCR sequence derives from a woman aged 18-29 years who had recovered from COVID-19. The sample was PBMCs or T cells enriched from blood (not recorded which). The sequence links TRBV19 to TRBJ1-1; no D gene is confidently identified. The DNA sequence is given as TGTGCCAGTAGTATAGGCCTCTCTAGAAGAGAGGACACTGAAGCTTTCTTT. The resulting protein is CASSIGLSRREDTEAFF.